What follows is one T cell receptor (beta chain) and its context. Authors' processing steps: Using reference gene primer amplification, nucleated cell counts were estimated. Some clones are missing from TCRdb's copy, which holds only in-frame ones; the method was immunoSEQ multiplex PCR. V, J and clone size derive from that table, while D and trimming were established from the DNA sequence. The table has about 400,000 clones, 88% seen once. This sample stems from a study of blood T cell repertoires in COVID-19. About the research overall: Acute and convalescent COVID-19 specimens originated in the United States, Italy and Spain. T cells, B-cell-depleted T cells, or PBMCs provided the cDNA or gDNA that served as material.

CDR1 and CDR2 (germline): ENHRY, SYGVKD. The CDR3 runs to 15 residues. V lost 2 bases and J lost 0, with 10 bases in between. In assigning cohorts, the study relied on participant-reported clinical history. The rearrangement joins TRBV10-3 to TRBJ1-1; weak D call: TRBD1 (6 bases). The sequence was obtained from a woman between 40 and 55 years old with acute COVID-19. Sequenced input: PBMCs or T cells enriched from blood (not recorded which). This CDR3 reads CAISEAQGVNTEAFF. CDR3 nucleotides: TGTGCCATCAGTGAGGCACAGGGAGTGAACACTGAAGCTTTCTTT.